These 4 T cell receptor beta chains were sequenced from one sample in a study of Graves' ophthalmopathy and Graves' hyperthyroidism. TCR beta CDR3 amplification used RNA transcripts. Second-round multiplex PCR came after first-round RT-PCR with HTBI primers. MiXCR, applied by TCRdb to the multiplex PCR reads, yields one record per CDR3 protein. The repertoire includes about 1.1 million distinct CDR3 sequences, approximately 35% of them detected once, and around 10% sits in the top ten. The specimen was peripheral blood or thyroid tissue (not recorded which). All receptors come from an adult man with Graves' hyperthyroidism.

CDR3 residues: CASSESGRAGANVLTF. CDR3 DNA: TGCGCCAGCAGTGAGTCAGGCAGGGCTGGGGCCAACGTCCTGACTTTC. The J gene is TRBJ2-6, the V gene TRBV10-2; perhaps TRBD1 as D (5 bases). Germline CDR1 WSHSY, CDR2 SAAADI. V lost 0 bases and J 2 bases, leaving 8 bases between the germline ends. The CDR3 consists of 16 residues.

A remark on this clonotype: This may stem from a read error, because a much larger clone lies one nucleotide away. The V and J genes are TRBV9 and TRBJ2-7, with D hard to call. Germline CDR1 is SGDLS and CDR2 is YYNGEE. The CDR3 has 14 amino acids. The CDR3, as DNA: TGTGCCGGCAGCGTAGGGCACCCCTCCTACGAGCAGTACTTC. Amino acid sequence: CAGSVGHPSYEQYF.

This clonotype was seen only a few times. The genes are TRBV11-2 and TRBJ1-6; D is uncertain. V shed 5 bases and J shed 4 bases, with 12 bases lying between them. Germline V CDR1 and CDR2: SGHAT, FQNNGV. There are 15 residues in the CDR3. The CDR3 protein is CASSQDLDYNSPLHF. The CDR3 DNA reads as TGTGCCAGCAGCCAAGACTTGGATTATAATTCACCCCTCCACTTT.

Only one count was recorded for this clonotype. V is TRBV29-1 and J is TRBJ2-7; 7 nucleotides match TRBD2. The CDR3 contains 13 residues. J was trimmed by 9 bases and V by 7 bases; bases with no gene match: 15. Germline V lookup: CDR1 SQVTM, CDR2 ANQGSEA. This CDR3 reads CSAGAGNRVGQYF. CDR3 DNA sequence: TGCAGCGCTGGAGCGGGAAACCGGGTAGGGCAGTACTTC.